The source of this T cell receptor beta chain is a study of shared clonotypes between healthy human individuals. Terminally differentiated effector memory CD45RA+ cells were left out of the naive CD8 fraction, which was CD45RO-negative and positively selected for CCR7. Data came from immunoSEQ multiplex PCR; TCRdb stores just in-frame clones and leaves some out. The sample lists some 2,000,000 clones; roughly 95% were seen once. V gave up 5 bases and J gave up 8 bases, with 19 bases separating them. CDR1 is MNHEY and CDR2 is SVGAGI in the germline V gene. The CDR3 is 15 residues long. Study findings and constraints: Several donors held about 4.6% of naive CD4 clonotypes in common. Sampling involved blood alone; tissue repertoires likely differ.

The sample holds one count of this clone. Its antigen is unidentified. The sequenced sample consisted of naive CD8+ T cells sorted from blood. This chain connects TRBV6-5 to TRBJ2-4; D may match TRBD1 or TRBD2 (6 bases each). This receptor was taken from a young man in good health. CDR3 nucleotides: TGTGCCAGCAGTGTTGCAGACAGGAAGCGGGACATTCAGTACTTC. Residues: CASSVADRKRDIQYF.